The T cell receptor beta chain under discussion was sequenced for a study of T cells in Graves' hyperthyroidism and ophthalmopathy. Study at large: Before treatment of any kind, peripheral blood was taken at initial diagnosis.

RNA transcripts served as the template for amplifying TCR beta CDR3 regions. First-round RT-PCR with HTBI primers amplified the TCR CDR3 region. TCRdb re-analysed the multiplex PCR reads in MiXCR, keeping a single row per CDR3 protein. The data show approximately 600,000 distinct CDR3 sequences, around 20% seen once. Findings and limits, study-wide: A model of 13 V-J pairs discriminated ophthalmopathy from stable hyperthyroidism.

In its sample, this clonotype was seen many times. The antigen is undetermined. Trimming took 5 bases from V and 3 from J, leaving 11 bases between them. From germline, CDR1 is MNHEY and CDR2 SMNVEV (reference sequence). This CDR3 contains 14 residues. The receptor was isolated from a man younger than 40 with Graves' ophthalmopathy. The specimen sequenced was blood. V is TRBV27 and J is TRBJ1-5; no clear D. CDR3 sequence (DNA): TGTGCCAGCAGTCCCGGACGGGCCAATCAGCCCCAGCATTTT. Encoded protein: CASSPGRANQPQHF.